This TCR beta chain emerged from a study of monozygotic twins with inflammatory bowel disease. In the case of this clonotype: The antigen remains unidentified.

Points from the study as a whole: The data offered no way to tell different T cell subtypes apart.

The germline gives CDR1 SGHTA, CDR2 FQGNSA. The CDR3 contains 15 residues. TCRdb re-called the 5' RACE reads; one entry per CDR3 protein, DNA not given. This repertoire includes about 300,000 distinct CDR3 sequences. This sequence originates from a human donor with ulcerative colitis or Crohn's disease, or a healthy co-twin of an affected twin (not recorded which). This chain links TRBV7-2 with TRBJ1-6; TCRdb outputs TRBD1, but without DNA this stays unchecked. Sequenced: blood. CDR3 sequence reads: CASSFTGGANSPLHF.